Listed below are T cell receptor beta chains from one sample, sequenced in a study of T cells in Graves' hyperthyroidism and ophthalmopathy. TCRdb fed the multiplex PCR reads into MiXCR, producing one record per CDR3 protein. The data hold around 580,000 distinct CDR3 sequences, with 46% observed a single time. The sequenced sample was peripheral blood or thyroid tissue (not recorded which). These receptors were collected from a woman under 30 with Graves' hyperthyroidism. Each CDR3 is given with its conserved first and last residue. The D gene is left open where the match is weak. Size is omitted from some rows. Given values are once, few, many or a class for expanded clones.

J gene: TRBJ2-5; clone size: many; D gene: TRBD2; V gene: TRBV20-1; CDR3 DNA: TGCAGTGCTACGCCGACTAGCGCGATCCAAGAGACCCAGTACTTC; CDR3 protein: CSATPTSAIQETQYF
J gene: TRBJ2-7; clone size: many; D gene: .; V gene: TRBV20-1; CDR3 DNA: TGCAGTGCTAGATCTGGTCGGGGCCGTAGCTACGAGCAGTACTTC; CDR3 protein: CSARSGRGRSYEQYF
J gene: TRBJ2-7; clone size: many; D gene: TRBD1; V gene: TRBV10-3; CDR3 DNA: TGTGCCATCAGTGACACAGGGGCCCCGAGACCCTACGAGCAGTACTTC; CDR3 protein: CAISDTGAPRPYEQYF
J gene: TRBJ1-1; clone size: .; D gene: TRBD1; V gene: TRBV19; CDR3 DNA: TGTGCCAGTAGTCCCGGTGGACAGGGGGTCACTGAAGCTTTCTTT; CDR3 protein: CASSPGGQGVTEAFF
J gene: TRBJ2-7; clone size: .; D gene: .; V gene: TRBV7-6; CDR3 DNA: TGTGCCAGCAGCGTAGCTGGGACGAACTACGAGCAGTACTTC; CDR3 protein: CASSVAGTNYEQYF
J gene: TRBJ2-3; clone size: few; D gene: .; V gene: TRBV7-3; CDR3 DNA: TGTGCCAGCAGCTTGAGGCCTAGCACAGATACGCAGTATTTT; CDR3 protein: CASSLRPSTDTQYF
J gene: TRBJ2-5; clone size: .; D gene: TRBD1; V gene: TRBV7-6; CDR3 DNA: TGTGCCAGCAGCCTCGGACAGGGGGCACGGTACTTC; CDR3 protein: CASSLGQGARYF
J gene: TRBJ2-5; clone size: many; D gene: TRBD1; V gene: TRBV5-8; CDR3 DNA: TGTGCCAGCAGCCACCGGGACAGGGCAGAGACCCAGTACTTC; CDR3 protein: CASSHRDRAETQYF
J gene: TRBJ2-1; clone size: few; D gene: TRBD2; V gene: TRBV7-2; CDR3 DNA: TGTGCCAGCAGCGCACCTAGCGGTCTCATCAATGAGCAGTTCTTC; CDR3 protein: CASSAPSGLINEQFF
J gene: TRBJ2-5; clone size: .; D gene: TRBD1; V gene: TRBV2; CDR3 DNA: TGTGCCAGCAGTGGGGACAGGGCCGAGACCCAGTACTTC; CDR3 protein: CASSGDRAETQYF
J gene: TRBJ1-5; clone size: .; D gene: .; V gene: TRBV2; CDR3 DNA: TGTGCCAGCAGAGAACAGGGTTCGGGCAATCAGCCCCAGCATTTT; CDR3 protein: CASREQGSGNQPQHF
J gene: TRBJ2-5; clone size: once; D gene: .; V gene: TRBV5-4; CDR3 DNA: TGTGCCAGCAGCCCCAGACTAGCGGGACAGGGGCAAGAGACCCAGTACTTC; CDR3 protein: CASSPRLAGQGQETQYF
J gene: TRBJ2-1; clone size: .; D gene: TRBD1; V gene: TRBV19; CDR3 DNA: TGTGCCAGTAGTATTTTTGGGGACAGACATGAGCAGTTCTTC; CDR3 protein: CASSIFGDRHEQFF
J gene: TRBJ2-7; clone size: few; D gene: TRBD2; V gene: TRBV29-1; CDR3 DNA: TGCAGCGTCCTGGCTAGCGGCCGCTCCTACGAGCAGTACTTC; CDR3 protein: CSVLASGRSYEQYF
J gene: TRBJ2-5; clone size: many; D gene: TRBD1; V gene: TRBV20-1; CDR3 DNA: TGCAGTGCTAGGACAGGGCAGGAGACCCAGTACTTC; CDR3 protein: CSARTGQETQYF
J gene: TRBJ2-1; clone size: few; D gene: .; V gene: TRBV2; CDR3 DNA: TGTGCCAGCAGTGCCCGGAATGAGCAGTTCTTC; CDR3 protein: CASSARNEQFF
J gene: TRBJ2-2; clone size: few; D gene: .; V gene: TRBV6-5; CDR3 DNA: TGTGCCAGCAGTTACTCGGCGGCAGGGGAGCTGTTTTTT; CDR3 protein: CASSYSAAGELFF
J gene: TRBJ1-1; clone size: .; D gene: .; V gene: TRBV7-2; CDR3 DNA: TGTGCCAGCAGTTCCTCCCTGGACACTGAAGCTTTCTTT; CDR3 protein: CASSSSLDTEAFF
J gene: TRBJ1-6; clone size: .; D gene: .; V gene: TRBV20-1; CDR3 DNA: TGCAGTGTTATCCGGGACCGACCAGAGGCATCACCCCTCCACTTT; CDR3 protein: CSVIRDRPEASPLHF
J gene: TRBJ2-2; clone size: many; D gene: TRBD1; V gene: TRBV5-6; CDR3 DNA: TGTGCCAGCAGCCCTGGGACAGCAGTCACCGGGGAGCTGTTTTTT; CDR3 protein: CASSPGTAVTGELFF
J gene: TRBJ2-6; clone size: .; D gene: .; V gene: TRBV7-9; CDR3 DNA: TGTGCCAGCAGCCCTCGGGTGGTTGGGGCCAACGTCCTGACTTTC; CDR3 protein: CASSPRVVGANVLTF
J gene: TRBJ1-2; clone size: many; D gene: TRBD1; V gene: TRBV6-1; CDR3 DNA: TGTGCCAGCAGTAAGACACCGGGACAGGGCCCCTATGGCTACACCTTC; CDR3 protein: CASSKTPGQGPYGYTF
J gene: TRBJ1-2; clone size: .; D gene: .; V gene: TRBV12-3/TRBV12-4; CDR3 DNA: TGTGCCAGCAGTTTAGGCAACGGATTCTATGGCTACACCTTC; CDR3 protein: CASSLGNGFYGYTF
J gene: TRBJ1-2; clone size: .; D gene: TRBD1; V gene: TRBV19; CDR3 DNA: TGTGCCAGTAGTCCAGGGACAGTGGGTGGCTACACCTTC; CDR3 protein: CASSPGTVGGYTF
J gene: TRBJ1-1; clone size: .; D gene: .; V gene: TRBV20-1; CDR3 DNA: TGCAGTGCCAGCAGTTCAGGGTATGCGAACACTGAAGCTTTCTTT; CDR3 protein: CSASSSGYANTEAFF
J gene: TRBJ1-2; clone size: .; D gene: TRBD1; V gene: TRBV7-2; CDR3 DNA: TGTGCCAGCAGCTTAGGGGCAGGGGGCCACTATGGCTACACCTTC; CDR3 protein: CASSLGAGGHYGYTF
J gene: TRBJ2-1; clone size: many; D gene: .; V gene: TRBV7-9; CDR3 DNA: TGTGCCAGCAGCGGACTGCAGGCAGCCTACAATGAGCAGTTCTTC; CDR3 protein: CASSGLQAAYNEQFF
J gene: TRBJ1-1; clone size: many; D gene: .; V gene: TRBV6-1; CDR3 DNA: TGTGCCAGCAGTGATTCGGGGGGCTTGACTGAAGCTTTCTTT; CDR3 protein: CASSDSGGLTEAFF
J gene: TRBJ1-2; clone size: .; D gene: .; V gene: TRBV20-1; CDR3 DNA: TGCAGTGCTAGGCAGCGGAACTATGGCTACACCTTC; CDR3 protein: CSARQRNYGYTF
J gene: TRBJ2-2; clone size: once; D gene: .; V gene: TRBV7-8; CDR3 DNA: TGTGCCAGCAGCTTCAACGGGGCGACCGGGGAGCTGTTTTTT; CDR3 protein: CASSFNGATGELFF
J gene: TRBJ2-6; clone size: .; D gene: TRBD2; V gene: TRBV7-9; CDR3 DNA: TGTGCCAGCAGCTTGATCACTAGCGGGAACTACGTCCTGACTTTC; CDR3 protein: CASSLITSGNYVLTF
J gene: TRBJ2-6; clone size: .; D gene: TRBD2; V gene: TRBV7-2; CDR3 DNA: TGTGCCAGCAGCAGCGCGGGAGCCTCTGGGGCCAACGTCCTGACTTTC; CDR3 protein: CASSSAGASGANVLTF
J gene: TRBJ1-1; clone size: many; D gene: .; V gene: TRBV19; CDR3 DNA: TGTGCCAGTAGTATGGGCCTAACCACTGAAGCTTTCTTT; CDR3 protein: CASSMGLTTEAFF
J gene: TRBJ2-5; clone size: many; D gene: .; V gene: TRBV5-1; CDR3 DNA: TGCGCCAGCAGCTTCGTCTATCAAGAGACCCAGTACTTC; CDR3 protein: CASSFVYQETQYF
J gene: TRBJ2-7; clone size: .; D gene: .; V gene: TRBV30; CDR3 DNA: TGTGCCTGGAATCGAGGGGCCTACGAGCAGTACTTC; CDR3 protein: CAWNRGAYEQYF
J gene: TRBJ2-5; clone size: .; D gene: .; V gene: TRBV29-1; CDR3 DNA: TGCAGCTTATGGCTGGTCAGTCAAGAGACCCAGTACTTC; CDR3 protein: CSLWLVSQETQYF
J gene: TRBJ1-5; clone size: .; D gene: .; V gene: TRBV6-2/TRBV6-3; CDR3 DNA: TGTGCCAGCAGTTACTCAATAGTACAGCCCCAGCATTTT; CDR3 protein: CASSYSIVQPQHF
J gene: TRBJ2-7; clone size: many; D gene: TRBD2; V gene: TRBV14; CDR3 DNA: TGTGCCAGCAGTAGTTTGGGAGGGGACTACGAGCAGTACTTC; CDR3 protein: CASSSLGGDYEQYF
J gene: TRBJ2-7; clone size: many; D gene: .; V gene: TRBV19; CDR3 DNA: TGTGCCAGTAGTATCTCCTTCCCCGACGAGCAGTACTTC; CDR3 protein: CASSISFPDEQYF
J gene: TRBJ1-4; clone size: many; D gene: .; V gene: TRBV29-1; CDR3 DNA: TGCAGCGTTGGCGCAGGGATAAATGAAAAACTGTTTTTT; CDR3 protein: CSVGAGINEKLFF
J gene: TRBJ2-5; clone size: many; D gene: TRBD2; V gene: TRBV12-5; CDR3 DNA: TGTGCTAGTGGTTTTGGACTAGCGGGAACGTATTACTTC; CDR3 protein: CASGFGLAGTYYF
J gene: TRBJ2-7; clone size: few; D gene: TRBD1; V gene: TRBV10-2; CDR3 DNA: TGCGCCAGCAGTGACGGGACAGAGACCTACGAGCAGTACTTC; CDR3 protein: CASSDGTETYEQYF
J gene: TRBJ1-5; clone size: .; D gene: TRBD1; V gene: TRBV15; CDR3 DNA: TGTGCCACCAGCACCTCGGGACAGCGAAGCAATCAGCCCCAGCATTTT; CDR3 protein: CATSTSGQRSNQPQHF
J gene: TRBJ1-1; clone size: many; D gene: TRBD1; V gene: TRBV5-5; CDR3 DNA: TGTGCCAGCAGCGTGGACAGGGTTTACCCTGAAGCTTTCTTT; CDR3 protein: CASSVDRVYPEAFF
J gene: TRBJ1-2; clone size: .; D gene: .; V gene: TRBV6-5; CDR3 DNA: TGTGCCAGCAGCACGTTTAGTCCTCGGGGCCATGGCTACACCTTC; CDR3 protein: CASSTFSPRGHGYTF
J gene: TRBJ1-1; clone size: few; D gene: .; V gene: TRBV30; CDR3 DNA: TGTGCCTGGGACCCAGGCAGGGGTGGTACTGAAGCTTTCTTT; CDR3 protein: CAWDPGRGGTEAFF
J gene: TRBJ1-5; clone size: .; D gene: TRBD1; V gene: TRBV20-1; CDR3 DNA: TGCAGGGCAGGGGGTCAGCCCCAGCATTTT; CDR3 protein: CRAGGQPQHF
J gene: TRBJ2-7; clone size: .; D gene: TRBD1; V gene: TRBV10-2; CDR3 DNA: TGCGCCAGCAAACCGGGACAGGGGGGGACCTACGAGCAGTACTTC; CDR3 protein: CASKPGQGGTYEQYF
J gene: TRBJ2-3; clone size: .; D gene: TRBD2; V gene: TRBV6-5; CDR3 DNA: TGTGCCAGCAGTTACTCCGCGGGAGGGCGCACAGATACGCAGTATTTT; CDR3 protein: CASSYSAGGRTDTQYF
J gene: TRBJ2-1; clone size: few; D gene: TRBD1; V gene: TRBV7-9; CDR3 DNA: TGTGCCAGCAGCAAGCCGGGACAGGGCTACAATGAGCAGTTCTTC; CDR3 protein: CASSKPGQGYNEQFF
J gene: TRBJ2-7; clone size: once; D gene: TRBD2; V gene: TRBV20-1; CDR3 DNA: TGCAGTGCTAGACTCCAAGCGGGATTGTCCTACAATGAGCAGTACTTC; CDR3 protein: CSARLQAGLSYNEQYF
J gene: TRBJ2-3; clone size: .; D gene: .; V gene: TRBV7-8; CDR3 DNA: TGTGCCAGCAGCTTAGTGCCAGAGAGCACAGATACGCAGTATTTT; CDR3 protein: CASSLVPESTDTQYF
J gene: TRBJ2-7; clone size: many; D gene: TRBD1; V gene: TRBV6-2/TRBV6-3; CDR3 DNA: TGTGCCAGCAATTTTAACCGGGACAGGGAATACGAGCAGTACTTC; CDR3 protein: CASNFNRDREYEQYF